This entry lists 27 T cell receptor beta chains sequenced from one sample in a study of cytomegalovirus exposure and HLA in healthy donors. The PCR contained 60 Vbeta and 13 Jbeta primers. Clones were read by immunoSEQ multiplex PCR, and TCRdb kept only the in-frame ones, dropping some. The sample holds some 190,000 clones, roughly 82% seen once. Sequenced sample: PBMCs. These receptors were collected from a man between 35 and 55 years old in good health and CMV-seronegative.

This clone was picked up one time. This chain uses TRBV28 with TRBJ2-5; 8 nucleotides agree with TRBD2. The ends lost 2 bases at V and 5 bases at J; junction bases unmatched: 7. The CDR3 contains 15 residues. CDR1 is MDHEN and CDR2 is SYDVKM in the germline V gene. CDR3 sequence (DNA): TGTGCCAGCAGTTTAAGCGGGAGACGGGACGAGACCCAGTACTTC. Its translation is CASSLSGRRDETQYF.

J is TRBJ1-4 and V is TRBV5-1, with 9 positions matching TRBD1. The CDR3 contains 16 residues. Trimming took 0 bases from V and 3 from J; bases not matched to a gene: 3. CDR1 and CDR2 from the germline V gene are SGHRS and YFSETQ. The CDR3 protein is CASSLADRGANEKLFF. The CDR3 coding sequence is TGCGCCAGCAGCTTGGCGGACAGGGGTGCTAATGAAAAACTGTTTTTT.

The chain is built from TRBV6-5 and TRBJ1-5; 8 bases align to TRBD1. The CDR3 is 14 amino acids. V lost 6 bases, J lost 4 bases, and 5 bases stayed unmatched. Germline lookup yields CDR1 MNHEY and CDR2 SVGAGI. CDR3 residues: CASRLQGDNQPQHF. As DNA, the CDR3 is TGTGCCAGCAGACTACAGGGGGATAATCAGCCCCAGCATTTT.

This clone was seen a handful of times. The rearrangement uses TRBV5-6 and TRBJ2-2, with D tentatively TRBD2 (5 bases). The germline V and J ends were trimmed by 1 base and 3 bases, with 16 bases remaining between them. The CDR3 contains 17 residues. Germline V gene sequence: CDR1 SGHDT, CDR2 YYEEEE. CDR3 coding DNA: TGTGCCAGCAGCTTGATGGTCTCTGGACTTCACACCGGGGAGCTGTTTTTT. Its translation: CASSLMVSGLHTGELFF.

This clone was seen a handful of times. The genes are TRBV7-2 and TRBJ1-1; 7 bases map to TRBD1. The CDR3 is made up of 13 amino acids. Per the germline V gene, CDR1 is SGHTA and CDR2 is FQGNSA. V lost 5 bases, J lost 8 bases, and 8 bases stayed unmatched. The CDR3 bases are TGTGCCAGCAGCCTCCAGTGGACAGGAGAAGCTTTCTTT. Encoded protein: CASSLQWTGEAFF.

The chain couples TRBV5-4 to TRBJ1-1, with 7 positions matching TRBD1. Germline CDR1 is SGHNT and CDR2 is YYREEE (reference sequence). V gave up 4 bases and J gave up 3 bases; unmatched junction bases: 9. This CDR3 region has 15 residues. CDR3 residues: CASSPASGTDTEAFF. CDR3 DNA: TGTGCCAGCAGCCCCGCGTCCGGGACAGACACTGAAGCTTTCTTT.

The CDR3 bases are TGTGCCAGCAGCTTAGGTAGCGGGACCCCCGTGGAGCAGTACTTC. This translates into CASSLGSGTPVEQYF. J is TRBJ2-7 and V is TRBV7-8; 8 bases align to TRBD2. Germline V lookup: CDR1 SGHVS, CDR2 FQNEAQ. J was trimmed by 7 bases and V by 1 base; bases with no gene match: 9. The length of the CDR3 is 15 residues.

This chain uses TRBV7-8 with TRBJ1-5; a weak D match, TRBD1 (5 bases). V was pared by 1 base and J by 3 bases, with 10 bases between. CDR3 length: 15 amino acids. Germline loops: CDR1 SGHVS, CDR2 FQNEAQ. CDR3 sequence reads: CASSLGQGYNQPQHF. CDR3 DNA sequence: TGTGCCAGCAGCTTAGGGCAGGGTTACAATCAGCCCCAGCATTTT.

The chain couples TRBV18 to TRBJ1-4; TRBD1 might be the D (5 bases). The germline V gene has CDR1 KGHSH and CDR2 LQKENI. This CDR3 is built from 13 residues. With 8 bases removed from V and 8 bases from J, the gap between germline ends came to 15 bases. The CDR3 region is CASRTSAGEKLFF. The DNA for the CDR3 is TGTGCCAGCCGGACATCGGCGGGGGAAAAACTGTTTTTT. Full variable domain (missing parts from reference TRBV18 and TRBJ1-4): NAGVMQNPRHLVRRRGQEARLRCSPMKGHSHVYWYRQLPEEGLKFMVYLQKENIIDESGMPKERFSAEFPKEGPSILRIQQVVRGDSAAYFCASRTSAGEKLFFGSGTQLSVL.

V usage is TRBV5-5 and J usage is TRBJ1-2, with 8 bases identical to TRBD1. CDR3 length: 14 residues. Losses at the gene ends were 4 bases for V and 7 bases for J; bases not matched to a gene: 9. The germline V gene has CDR1 SGHKS and CDR2 YYEKEE (reference sequence). CDR3 protein: CASSTSGGPAGYTF. The CDR3 coding sequence is TGTGCCAGCAGCACCTCAGGGGGCCCGGCTGGCTACACCTTC.

A few counts support this clone. The chain couples TRBV6-5 to TRBJ1-1, with a tentative D call TRBD1 (5 bases). The germline CDR1 and CDR2 sequences are MNHEY and SVGAGI. V was trimmed by 5 bases and J by 3 bases, leaving 13 bases between them. This CDR3 has 14 residues. The chain's CDR3 is CASSPHKTDTEAFF. The CDR3 bases are TGTGCCAGCAGTCCCCATAAGACAGACACTGAAGCTTTCTTT.

The chain combines TRBV19 with TRBJ2-2; D ambiguous. The ends were cut back, 7 bases at V and 9 bases at J, with 15 bases in the middle. The CDR3 consists of 13 residues. Per germline, CDR1 LNHDA and CDR2 SQIVND (reference sequence). This chain's CDR3 is CASTHEYGWELFF. The DNA for the CDR3 is TGTGCCAGTACCCATGAGTACGGGTGGGAGCTGTTTTTT.

The chain carries TRBV6-4 and TRBJ2-3; 7 nucleotides line up with TRBD2. The CDR3 runs 15 residues. With V trimmed by 7 bases and J by 3 bases, 10 bases remained unmatched. CDR1 and CDR2 (germline): MRHNA, SNTAGT. The CDR3 DNA is TGTGCCAGCAAGGCGAGCGCAGCGGGGACAGATACGCAGTATTTT. Translating it yields CASKASAAGTDTQYF.

The chain has TRBV9 and TRBJ2-3; 10 bases fit TRBD2. CDR1 is SGDLS, CDR2 YYNGEE, per germline. This CDR3 is built from 19 residues. Losses at the gene ends were 0 bases for V and 0 bases for J; bases not matched to a gene: 10. As DNA, the CDR3 is TGTGCCAGCAGCGTAGGGGGCAGCGGGAGGGCGGGGAGCACAGATACGCAGTATTTT. Its translation is CASSVGGSGRAGSTDTQYF.

V and J are TRBV6-1 and TRBJ2-4; 8 bases match TRBD2. CDR1 and CDR2 from the germline V gene are MNHNS and SASEGT. V was clipped by 3 bases and J by 1 base; unmatched bases: 5. The CDR3 length is 16 residues. CDR3 DNA: TGTGCCAGCAGTGATCTAGCGGGCCGCGCCAAAAACATTCAGTACTTC. It codes for CASSDLAGRAKNIQYF.

The chain is built from TRBV7-9 and TRBJ1-2; D ambiguous. The CDR3 contains 15 residues. Trimming left V 2 bases short and J 4 bases short, with 14 bases between. Germline assignment: CDR1 SEHNR and CDR2 FQNEAQ (reference sequence). The CDR3 sequence is CASSLSIESFYGYTF. CDR3 coding DNA: TGTGCCAGCAGCTTATCGATTGAGAGTTTCTATGGCTACACCTTC.

Here the CDR3 reads CASSLSGQGNQPQHF. For the CDR3, the DNA is TGTGCCAGCAGCCTTTCGGGACAGGGGAATCAGCCCCAGCATTTT. This chain joins TRBV2 and TRBJ1-5, with TRBD1 identical over 10 bases. CDR1 and CDR2 (germline): SNHLY, FYNNEI. Trimming at V came to 6 bases and at J to 4 bases, leaving 6 bases not matched to a gene. The CDR3 has 15 residues.

The V gene is TRBV5-1, the J gene TRBJ2-5, with 7 bases that match TRBD1. The CDR3 has 14 amino acids. The J segment lost 2 bases and the V segment lost 3 bases, leaving 4 bases of the junction unmatched. Germline assignment: CDR1 SGHRS and CDR2 YFSETQ. CDR3 sequence (DNA): TGCGCCAGCAGCTACGGGACAGTACAAGAGACCCAGTACTTC. As protein: CASSYGTVQETQYF.

V usage is TRBV9 and J usage is TRBJ2-1, with 10 bases that match TRBD2. Germline V gives CDR1 SGDLS, CDR2 YYNGEE. The CDR3 spans 15 residues. V lost 3 bases and J lost 9; bases outside the gene matches: 9. The DNA for the CDR3 is TGTGCCAGCAGCGACACCGGGACTAGCGTCAGTGAGCAGTTCTTC. Translating gives CASSDTGTSVSEQFF.

The chain has TRBV7-9 and TRBJ2-7; D is possibly TRBD2 (5 bases). V lost 1 base and J 7 bases, leaving 14 bases between the germline ends. This CDR3 comprises 14 residues. Germline lookup yields CDR1 SEHNR and CDR2 FQNEAQ (reference sequence). CDR3 sequence reads: CASSLEATSGEQYF. The CDR3 DNA is TGTGCCAGCAGCTTAGAGGCCACTTCGGGGGAGCAGTACTTC.

This clone has a handful of counts. The chain carries TRBV18 and TRBJ2-5; 7 bases align to TRBD1. The CDR3 is 15 amino acids. Trimming took 9 bases from V and 5 from J; bases not matched to a gene: 15. CDR1 KGHSH and CDR2 LQKENI come from the germline V gene. The CDR3 DNA sequence: TGTGCCAGTCAAACGAGGACAGGAATTATGGAGACCCAGTACTTC. Residues: CASQTRTGIMETQYF.

The rearrangement links TRBV14 to TRBJ2-7; the match to TRBD2 covers 13 bases. Trimming removed 2 bases from V and 2 bases from J; junction bases left unmatched: 15. The CDR3 is 20 residues long. Germline CDR1 SGHDN, CDR2 FVKESK. This chain's CDR3 is CASSQPLNKPGTSGTYEQYF. The CDR3 region has the DNA TGTGCCAGCAGCCAACCGCTGAATAAACCTGGGACTAGCGGGACCTACGAGCAGTACTTC.

This chain links TRBV6-6 with TRBJ2-3, with D perhaps matching TRBD2 (6 bases). In germline, CDR1 is MNHNY, CDR2 SVGAGI (reference sequence). The CDR3 is made up of 16 amino acids. Trimming left V 6 bases short and J 1 base short, with 17 bases between. The CDR3 protein is CASSRRAASGTDTQYF. The CDR3 DNA follows: TGTGCCAGCAGCCGAAGGGCCGCTAGCGGCACAGATACGCAGTATTTT.

V gene TRBV11-2 combines with J gene TRBJ2-7; 7 bases line up with TRBD2. CDR1 and CDR2 (germline): SGHAT, FQNNGV. With V trimmed by 5 bases and J by 2 bases, 9 bases remained unmatched. The CDR3 consists of 15 residues. As DNA, the CDR3 is TGTGCCAGCAGCCGATCGACTCTAGCGGCCTACGAGCAGTACTTC. Its protein product is CASSRSTLAAYEQYF.

The V call is TRBV5-1, the J call TRBJ2-3; 13 nucleotides agree with TRBD2. The CDR3 has 16 residues. V lost 2 bases and J lost 4; bases outside the gene matches: 4. Germline values: CDR1 SGHRS, CDR2 YFSETQ. In DNA, the CDR3 is TGCGCCAGCAGCTTCGGGGGACTAGCGGGACCAGATACGCAGTATTTT. As protein: CASSFGGLAGPDTQYF.

The chain joins TRBV4-3 to TRBJ1-5; possibly TRBD1 for D (5 bases). The CDR3 is made up of 13 amino acids. From germline, CDR1 is LGHNA and CDR2 YSLEER. V lost 2 bases to trimming and J lost 15 bases, with 17 bases between them. CDR3 region: CASSQPGGQLGHF. Written as DNA, the CDR3 is TGCGCCAGCAGCCAACCGGGCGGACAACTGGGGCATTTT.

This sequence joins TRBV5-4 and TRBJ1-2; 10 bases fit TRBD1. After removal of 0 bases from V and 4 bases from J, the junction contained 9 bases not matched to a gene. This CDR3 is built from 17 residues. Germline values: CDR1 SGHNT, CDR2 YYREEE (reference sequence). The DNA for the CDR3 is TGTGCCAGCAGCTTGGCAGAAAGGACAGGGGGGGGCTATGGCTACACCTTC. It translates to CASSLAERTGGGYGYTF.